These T cell receptor beta chains were read from a single sample in a study of shared clonotypes between healthy human individuals. Clones were read by immunoSEQ multiplex PCR, and TCRdb kept only the in-frame ones, dropping some. The sample includes roughly 2.5 million clones, approximately 90% seen only once; the top ten take roughly 0.15%. The sample comprised naive CD4+ T cells sorted from blood. The receptors were gathered from a young man in good health. The CDR3 runs from the conserved cysteine through the conserved F or W. The D gene is left open where the match is weak. Rows give clone size only sometimes, using once, few, many, or a class for an expanded clone.

CDR3 length,J gene,V gene,clone size,D gene,CDR3 DNA,CDR3 protein
13,TRBJ1-1,TRBV2,NA,NA,TGTGCCAGCACCGAACACATGAACACTGAAGCTTTCTTT,CASTEHMNTEAFF
15,TRBJ1-3,TRBV7-3,once,TRBD1,TGTGCCAGCAGCTCACAGGGGGCGCAGGGAAACACCATATATTTT,CASSSQGAQGNTIYF
18,TRBJ1-6,TRBV5-3,NA,NA,TGTGCCAGAAGCTTCGATGTTTCGGCAGGCGTTCCAAGATCACCCCTCCACTTT,CARSFDVSAGVPRSPLHF
17,TRBJ2-6,TRBV18,NA,TRBD2,TGTGCCAGCTCACCAGCACTAGCGGGGCCTGGGGCCAACGTCCTGACTTTC,CASSPALAGPGANVLTF
14,TRBJ1-2,TRBV7-9,NA,TRBD1,TGTGCCAGCAGCTTTCAGGGGGCGGACTATGGCTACACCTTC,CASSFQGADYGYTF
16,TRBJ2-2,TRBV11-2,NA,TRBD2,TGTGCCAGCACTGCGGGACTAGCGGTGAACACCGGGGAGCTGTTTTTT,CASTAGLAVNTGELFF
14,TRBJ1-6,TRBV18,NA,NA,TGTGCCAGCTCACCCCCCAGTCAGGGTTCACCCCTCCACTTT,CASSPPSQGSPLHF
14,TRBJ1-1,TRBV28,NA,TRBD1,TGTGCCAGCAGTTTGGGGGACAGGGGCTCTGAAGCTTTCTTT,CASSLGDRGSEAFF
15,TRBJ1-4,TRBV7-9,NA,NA,TGTGCCAGCAGCTTAGCGCGAGGGCAAAATGAAAAACTGTTTTTT,CASSLARGQNEKLFF
14,TRBJ2-1,TRBV2,NA,TRBD2,TGTGCCAGCAGTTTAGCGGGAGTGGGGGATGAGCAGTTCTTC,CASSLAGVGDEQFF
15,TRBJ1-5,TRBV7-2,NA,TRBD1,TGTGCCAGCAGCTTCCGACAGGGTGAAAATCAGCCCCAGCATTTT,CASSFRQGENQPQHF
14,TRBJ1-1,TRBV2,NA,NA,TGTGCCAGCAGTGAGGGCAGGGGAGGTACTGAAGCTTTCTTT,CASSEGRGGTEAFF
17,TRBJ1-3,TRBV11-2,once,NA,TGTGCCAGCAGCTTAGAGGGCAGGACCAACTCTGGAAACACCATATATTTT,CASSLEGRTNSGNTIYF
15,TRBJ1-1,TRBV7-9,once,TRBD1,TGTGCCAGCAGCACGGACAGGTCGGGGAACACTGAAGCTTTCTTT,CASSTDRSGNTEAFF
15,TRBJ2-7,TRBV7-2,NA,TRBD2,TGTGCCAGCAGTCGCTCCCCCAGCGGGAGCTACGAGCAGTACTTC,CASSRSPSGSYEQYF